The TCR beta chain described here comes from a study of cytomegalovirus exposure and HLA in healthy donors. Whole-study results and caveats: Several of the most significant clusters appeared, in a later analysis, to be linked to common viral pathogens. Over 150 TCR beta chains were listed as cytomegalovirus-associated. Most TCR sequences were rare, but some public TCRs occurred in many donors.

As regards this clone: Antigen: not known.

PCR primers comprised 60 Vbeta and 13 Jbeta primers. Clones were read by immunoSEQ multiplex PCR, and TCRdb kept only the in-frame ones, dropping some. Here the sample spans 100,000 to 150,000 clones, about 73% being singletons. The TCR sequence derives from a woman in her 50s in good health and CMV-seropositive. Material: PBMCs.

CDR3 DNA sequence: TGTGCCAGCAGCTCCGGGTCTGCCGAAGATACGCAGTATTTT. It specifies CASSSGSAEDTQYF. The V gene is TRBV6-5, the J gene TRBJ2-3; D is ambiguous. V lost 6 bases to trimming and J lost 5 bases, with 15 bases between them. The CDR3 runs 14 residues. The germline V gene has CDR1 MNHEY and CDR2 SVGAGI.